This T cell receptor (beta chain) derives from a study of blood T cell repertoires in COVID-19. Study summary: Both acute and convalescent COVID-19 samples were obtained from the United States, Italy and Spain. PBMCs, B-cell-depleted T cells, or T cells were the source of the cDNA or gDNA that made up the material.

With 4 bases removed from V and 7 bases from J, the gap between germline ends came to 22 bases. CDR1 and CDR2 (germline): SGHNT, YENEEA. This CDR3 has 17 residues. Per the authors' pipeline: Scientists estimated how many nucleated cells there were by amplifying reference gene primers. Method: immunoSEQ multiplex PCR; TCRdb's copy keeps in-frame clones and lacks some. Clonal size and the V and J genes are those of that table, whereas D and trimming came from the DNA. The repertoire holds more than 200,000 clones, around 86% seen once, with approximately 7.2% in the top ten. The study drew participants aged about 18 to 90 years from 24 US areas.

The sequence was collected from a man aged 25 to 40 in a cohort exposed to, infected with or recovered from COVID-19 (not recorded which). The sample was PBMCs or T cells enriched from blood (not recorded which). The chain has TRBV11-3 and TRBJ2-2, with a tentative D call TRBD2 (5 bases). CDR3 protein: CASSSWGETGSGGELFF. For the CDR3, the DNA is TGTGCCAGCAGCTCGTGGGGAGAAACGGGGTCTGGCGGGGAGCTGTTTTTT.